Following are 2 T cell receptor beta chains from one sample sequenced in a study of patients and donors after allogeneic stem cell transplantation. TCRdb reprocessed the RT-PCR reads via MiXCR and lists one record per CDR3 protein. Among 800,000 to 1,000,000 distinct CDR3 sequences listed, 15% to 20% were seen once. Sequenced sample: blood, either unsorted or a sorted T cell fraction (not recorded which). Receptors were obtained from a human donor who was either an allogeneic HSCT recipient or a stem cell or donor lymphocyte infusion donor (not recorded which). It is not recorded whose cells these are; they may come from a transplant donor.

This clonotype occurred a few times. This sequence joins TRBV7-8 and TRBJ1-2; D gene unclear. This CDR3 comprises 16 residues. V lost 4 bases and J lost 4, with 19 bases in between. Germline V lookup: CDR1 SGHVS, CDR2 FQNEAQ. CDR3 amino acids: CASSSIIVGLGYGYTF. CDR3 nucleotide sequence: TGTGCCAGCAGCTCCATCATAGTTGGGCTGGGCTATGGCTACACCTTC.

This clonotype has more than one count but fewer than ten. Here the CDR3 reads CASSWGGSTEAFF. In nucleotides, the CDR3 is TGTGCCAGCAGTTGGGGAGGGAGCACTGAAGCTTTCTTT. The V and J genes are TRBV12-3 or TRBV12-4 and TRBJ1-1; D gene ambiguous. The CDR3 is 13 residues long. Trimming pared 4 bases from V and 4 bases from J, leaving 10 bases between.